What follows is one TCR beta chain and its context. This specimen belongs to a study of T cells expressing NK-cell markers. Overall study: Among eight sequenced donors, seven carried HCMV seropositivity while one was seronegative.

TCRdb re-analyzed the 5' RACE reads; it lists each CDR3 protein once, without DNA. The clone table shows hundreds of thousands of distinct CDR3 sequences, with the ten largest holding 4% to 5%. CDR3 length: 14 amino acids. Germline CDR1 is SGHRS and CDR2 is YFSETQ. The chain is built from TRBV5-1 and TRBJ2-2; checking the TCRdb D call of TRBD2 is not possible without DNA. The sequence was collected from a woman between 18 and 69 years old in good health. The sequenced material came from blood T cells: a sorted CD56 or NKG2C T cell subset, CD4+ or CD8+ T cells, or bulk PBMC T cells (not recorded which). The CDR3 loop is CASSLSSLTGELFF.